This TCR beta chain was retrieved from a study of blood T cell repertoires in COVID-19. Study-wide context: Samples representing acute and convalescent COVID-19 were sourced from the United States, Italy and Spain. From T cells, B-cell-depleted T cells, or PBMCs came the material, which was cDNA or gDNA.

This CDR3 spans 14 amino acids. The germline V gene has CDR1 SNHLY and CDR2 FYNNEI. The V segment lost 5 bases and the J segment 8 bases; nucleotides outside the gene matches: 4. TCRdb keeps only in-frame clones here, not all; method: immunoSEQ multiplex PCR. The data show approximately 300,000 clones, roughly 91% seen once. The chain couples TRBV2 to TRBJ1-4; 11 positions match TRBD1. This TCR derives from a woman aged 30 to 39 with COVID-19, enrolled during active disease. The sample taken for sequencing was peripheral blood. The CDR3 region is CASSLGTGGEKLFF. In nucleotides, the CDR3 is TGTGCCAGCAGTCTAGGGACAGGGGGAGAAAAACTGTTTTTT.